Below, 9 T cell receptor beta chains from the same sample are listed, as sequenced in a study of blood T cell repertoires in COVID-19. The repertoire was sequenced with immunoSEQ multiplex PCR; TCRdb's copy has only in-frame clones and lacks some. The profile shows 350,000 or so clones, 65% to 85% of them singletons. Sequences were obtained from peripheral blood. These receptors were obtained from a man aged 30 to 45 with active or convalescent COVID-19.

The J gene is TRBJ2-3, the V gene TRBV25-1; TRBD2 might be the D (6 bases). Trimming stripped 5 bases from V and 5 bases from J, with 23 bases between. Germline CDR1 MGHDK, CDR2 SYGVNS. The CDR3 runs to 17 residues. The CDR3 loop reads CASSSKPPVGSRDTQYF. Here the CDR3 DNA reads TGTGCCAGCAGTTCCAAACCCCCCGTCGGGAGTAGAGATACGCAGTATTTT.

The gene calls are TRBV10-1 and TRBJ2-2; TRBD1 is a possible D gene (7 bases). Germline values: CDR1 WNHNN, CDR2 SYGVQD (reference sequence). V dropped 1 base and J dropped 5 bases, with 14 bases sitting between them. The CDR3 loop spans 16 amino acids. CDR3 in amino acids: CASSEWRGRRTGELFF. The DNA of the CDR3 is TGCGCCAGCAGTGAGTGGAGGGGGCGGCGAACCGGGGAGCTGTTTTTT.

This chain links TRBV27 with TRBJ1-1, with 10 bases identical to TRBD1. V lost 5 bases to trimming and J lost 3 bases; unmatched junction nucleotides: 6. The CDR3 has 15 residues. In germline, CDR1 is MNHEY, CDR2 SMNVEV (reference sequence). The CDR3 bases are TGTGCCAGCAGTCCGGGACAGGGGTTGGACACTGAAGCTTTCTTT. It is translated as CASSPGQGLDTEAFF.

This clone was detected once. The chain combines TRBV6-5 with TRBJ2-4; 9 bases map to TRBD2. V gave up 5 bases and J gave up 9 bases; unmatched junction bases: 8. The germline CDR1 and CDR2 sequences are MNHEY and SVGAGI. The CDR3 spans 14 residues. The CDR3 region is CASSTSGRRSIQYF. The CDR3 DNA follows: TGTGCCAGCAGTACTAGCGGGCGAAGGAGCATTCAGTACTTC.

The V and J genes are TRBV7-9 and TRBJ1-2; D perhaps matches TRBD1 (6 bases). CDR3 length: 14 residues. V was pared by 1 base and J by 4 bases, with 10 bases between. The germline V gene has CDR1 SEHNR and CDR2 FQNEAQ (reference sequence). The CDR3 DNA reads as TGTGCCAGCAGCTTAGGGGGGCTTGGCTATGGCTACACCTTC. Translation: CASSLGGLGYGYTF. The complete variable domain, with remaining parts taken from reference TRBV7-9 and TRBJ1-2, reads DTGVSQNPRHKITKRGQNVTFRCDPISEHNRLYWYRQTLGQGPEFLTYFQNEAQLEKSRLLSDRFSAERPKGSFSTLEIQRTEQGDSAMYLCASSLGGLGYGYTFGSGTRLTVV.

This sequence joins TRBV5-1 and TRBJ1-2; 8 bases match TRBD1. From germline, CDR1 is SGHRS and CDR2 YFSETQ. Trimming took 4 bases from V and 8 from J; bases not matched to a gene: 4. The CDR3 consists of 12 residues. The CDR3 sequence: CASSRQGHGYTF. CDR3 coding DNA: TGCGCCAGCAGCCGACAGGGGCACGGCTACACCTTC. The whole variable domain, filled in from reference TRBV5-1 and TRBJ1-2, reads KAGVTQTPRYLIKTRGQQVTLSCSPISGHRSVSWYQQTPGQGLQFLFEYFSETQRNKGNFPGRFSGRQFSNSRSEMNVSTLELGDSALYLCASSRQGHGYTFGSGTRLTVV.

The chain joins TRBV2 to TRBJ2-3; D possibly corresponds to TRBD2 (6 bases). The V end lost 1 base, the J end lost 3 bases, and 14 bases lay between the germline ends. Germline-derived CDR1 and CDR2 are SNHLY and FYNNEI. This CDR3 is built from 16 residues. The CDR3 spells CASSEDRLAVTDTQYF. The CDR3 coding sequence is TGTGCCAGCAGTGAAGATAGATTAGCGGTTACAGATACGCAGTATTTT. The variable domain in full, completed from reference TRBV2 and TRBJ2-3, reads EPEVTQTPSHQVTQMGQEVILRCVPISNHLYFYWYRQILGQKVEFLVSFYNNEISEKSEIFDDQFSVERPDGSNFTLKIRSTKLEDSAMYFCASSEDRLAVTDTQYFGPGTRLTVL.

The chain carries TRBV2 and TRBJ2-3, with TRBD2 as a possible D gene (6 bases). The V end was cut by 4 bases, the J end by 7 bases, with 18 bases between. This CDR3 contains 15 residues. The germline gives CDR1 SNHLY, CDR2 FYNNEI. The DNA of the CDR3 is TGTGCCAGCAGTGGGGAGGCCCGCGGAGGGCATACGCAGTATTTT. Residues: CASSGEARGGHTQYF.

V usage is TRBV5-5 and J usage is TRBJ1-5; unclear D gene. Germline loops: CDR1 SGHKS, CDR2 YYEKEE (reference sequence). Trimming left V 4 bases short and J 3 bases short, with 5 bases between. This CDR3 comprises 12 residues. Here the CDR3 reads CASSLLNQPQHF. DNA of the CDR3: TGTGCCAGCAGCCTACTCAATCAGCCCCAGCATTTT.